This T cell receptor beta chain was sequenced for a study of blood T cells in healthy people across ages. General study points: When set beside aged donors, long-lived donors presented more naive CD4+ cells and higher diversity.

This clonotype was observed a few times. Its antigen is unknown. The donors, healthy Caucasians from Russia, were aged roughly 6 to 90. Extractions gave at least 6 micrograms of total RNA per sample. Germline values: CDR1 KGHSH, CDR2 LQKENI. The V and J ends lost 0 bases and 8 bases respectively, with 10 bases between them. This CDR3 has 14 amino acids. Through a sample-barcoded 5' primer and a J-beta primer mix, a second PCR was run for roughly 6 to 12 cycles. Using its own MiXCR run on the 5' RACE reads, TCRdb lists one record per CDR3 protein. The table shows some 1.5 million distinct CDR3 sequences, with roughly 43% occurring only once.

This chain uses TRBV18 with TRBJ1-4; D is unresolved. This TCR came from a woman aged 18-30 years in good health. Sequences were obtained from blood. The CDR3 is CASSPPSDLEKLFF. CDR3 in DNA: TGTGCCAGCTCACCACCTTCAGATTTAGAAAAACTGTTTTTT.